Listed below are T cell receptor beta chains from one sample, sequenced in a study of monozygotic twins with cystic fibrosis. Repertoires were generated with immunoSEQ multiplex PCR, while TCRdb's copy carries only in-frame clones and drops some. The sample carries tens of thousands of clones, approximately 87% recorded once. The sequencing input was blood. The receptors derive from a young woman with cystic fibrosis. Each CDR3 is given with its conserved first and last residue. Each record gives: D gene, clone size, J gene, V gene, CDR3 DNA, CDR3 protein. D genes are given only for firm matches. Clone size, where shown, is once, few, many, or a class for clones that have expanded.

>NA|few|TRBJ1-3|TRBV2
TGTGCCAGCATTAGCAGGGCCCCCTCTGGAAACACCATATATTTT
CASISRAPSGNTIYF
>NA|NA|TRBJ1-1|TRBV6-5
TGTGCCAGCAGTTACTCGAGGAACCGGGGAAGGACTGAAGCTTTCTTT
CASSYSRNRGRTEAFF
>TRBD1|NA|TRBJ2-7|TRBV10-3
TGTGCCATCAGTGATGCCGGGACAGGCAGTCGGGAGCAGTACTTC
CAISDAGTGSREQYF
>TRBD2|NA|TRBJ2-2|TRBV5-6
TGTGCCAGCAGCCGGACTAGCGGGGGGTACCGGGAGCTGTTTTTT
CASSRTSGGYRELFF
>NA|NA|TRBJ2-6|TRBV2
TGTGCCAGTCAAGGGGTTTCGGTGTTGAACTCTGGGGCCAACGTCCTGACTTTC
CASQGVSVLNSGANVLTF
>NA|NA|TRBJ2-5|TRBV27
TGTGCCAGCAGCCCACAACTACCTCAAGAGACCCAGTACTTC
CASSPQLPQETQYF
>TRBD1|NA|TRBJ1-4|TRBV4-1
TGCGCCAGCAGCCAAGATCTGGGACAGGGGGATGAAAAACTGTTTTTT
CASSQDLGQGDEKLFF
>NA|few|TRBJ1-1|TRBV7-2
TGTGCCAGCAGCCCCGACTACGGGGGCTTTCGAGCTTTCTTT
CASSPDYGGFRAFF
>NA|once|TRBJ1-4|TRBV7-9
TGTGCCAGCAGCCCGGAGTGGACTGCAACTAATGAAAAACTGTTTTTT
CASSPEWTATNEKLFF
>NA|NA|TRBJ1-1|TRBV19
TGTGCCAGTAGTATAGGGGAGGTTGAAGCTTTCTTT
CASSIGEVEAFF
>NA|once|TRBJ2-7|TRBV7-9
TGTGCCAGCAGCTTACAATGGGGGGCCGGTAAGTTCGAGCAGTACTTC
CASSLQWGAGKFEQYF
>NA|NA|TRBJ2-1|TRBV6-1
TGTGCCAGCAGTGATCGGCAACAGTCTGAGCAGTTCTTC
CASSDRQQSEQFF
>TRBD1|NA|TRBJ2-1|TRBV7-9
TGTGCCAGCAGCCCCGGGACAGGGAGGGATGAGCAGTTCTTC
CASSPGTGRDEQFF
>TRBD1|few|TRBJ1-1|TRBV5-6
TGTGCCAGCAGCTTCAAATCAGGACAGGACAACACTGAAGCTTTCTTT
CASSFKSGQDNTEAFF
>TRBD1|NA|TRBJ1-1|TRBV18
TGTGCCAGCTCCCAGGGGGCAGACACTGAAGCTTTCTTT
CASSQGADTEAFF
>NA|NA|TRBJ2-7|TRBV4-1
TGCGCCAGCAGCCACACGACAGGCATATCCTACGAGCAGTACTTC
CASSHTTGISYEQYF
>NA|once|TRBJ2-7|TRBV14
TGTGCCAGCAGCCAAGTTTTCCACGAGCAGTACTTC
CASSQVFHEQYF
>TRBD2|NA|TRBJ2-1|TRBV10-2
TGCGCCAGCAGTGAGTCTGAACTAGCGGGGAGAAACAATGAGCAGTTCTTC
CASSESELAGRNNEQFF
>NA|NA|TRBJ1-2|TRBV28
TGTGCCAGCAGTACCCACAGGGAAGCCCCTTGGGGCTACACCTTC
CASSTHREAPWGYTF
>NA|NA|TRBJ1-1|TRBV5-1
TGCGCCAGCAGCCAGGGACTGACGAACACTGAAGCTTTCTTT
CASSQGLTNTEAFF
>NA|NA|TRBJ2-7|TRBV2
TGTGCCAGCAAGGCAGGGTTGACCTACGAGCAGTACTTC
CASKAGLTYEQYF
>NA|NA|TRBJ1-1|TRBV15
TGTGCCACCAGCCGCCAGGGTGGCACTGAAGCTTTCTTT
CATSRQGGTEAFF
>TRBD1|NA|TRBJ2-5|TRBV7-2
TGTGCCAGCAGCGGACAGGGAATGGGGACCCAGTACTTC
CASSGQGMGTQYF
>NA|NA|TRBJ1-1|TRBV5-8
TGTGCCAGCAGCTTGAGAGTTTCTTTT
CASSLRVSF
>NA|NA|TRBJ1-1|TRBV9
TGTGCCAGCAGCGTAGCCGTGTACACTGAAGCTTTCTTT
CASSVAVYTEAFF
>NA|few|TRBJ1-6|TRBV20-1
TGCAGGGTAGGGTTCCCCCTCCACTTT
CRVGFPLHF
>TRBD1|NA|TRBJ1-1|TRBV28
TGTGCCAGCGAGGACAGGGGGGCCACTGAAGCTTTCTTT
CASEDRGATEAFF
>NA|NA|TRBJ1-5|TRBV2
TGTGCCCTCGGCGGGGGGGGCGGTAATCAGCCCCAGCATTTT
CALGGGGGNQPQHF
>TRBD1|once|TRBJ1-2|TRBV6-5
TGTGCCAGCAGTTACGGGGGACAGGGGTACGGCTACACCTTC
CASSYGGQGYGYTF
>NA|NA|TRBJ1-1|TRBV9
TGTGCCAGCAGCGAACGGGGGACGAACACTGAAGCTTTCTTT
CASSERGTNTEAFF
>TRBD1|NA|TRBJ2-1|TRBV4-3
TGCGCCAGCAGTCCGCTCGGGACAGGCACCAACAATGAGCAGTTCTTC
CASSPLGTGTNNEQFF
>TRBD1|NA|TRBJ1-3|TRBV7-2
TGTGCCAGCAGCTTCCAAGTGACAGGGAGCTCTGGAAACACCATATATTTT
CASSFQVTGSSGNTIYF
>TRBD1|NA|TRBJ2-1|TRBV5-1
TGCGCCAGCAGCCCGACAGGGGGATCTAACAATGAGCAGTTCTTC
CASSPTGGSNNEQFF
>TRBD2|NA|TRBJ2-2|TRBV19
TGTGCCAGTAGTAGCGGGAGGGTTAAGGGACTACGGGAAACCGGGGAGCTGTTTTTT
CASSSGRVKGLRETGELFF
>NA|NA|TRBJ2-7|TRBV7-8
TGTGCCAGCAGCTTAGTATCCTACGAGCAGTACTTC
CASSLVSYEQYF
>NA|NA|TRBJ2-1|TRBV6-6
TGTGCCAGCAGTTACTATCGCTACAATGAGCAGTTCTTC
CASSYYRYNEQFF
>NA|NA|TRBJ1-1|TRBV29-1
TGCAGCGTTGCAGAGAACACTGAAGCTTTCTTT
CSVAENTEAFF